The text below deals with one T cell receptor (beta chain). Its specific antigen is unknown. One junction end does not reproduce the germline sequence, and a read error may be involved. The library was prepared using 5' RACE. The run used a NextSeq 500. The TCR library protocol attached unique molecular identifiers to individual cDNA molecules to correct for sequencing error and PCR bias. Sequencing covered both TCR alpha and beta chains, and within each sample the abundances of alpha and beta sequences were tightly co-correlated. In the original analysis: V gene, J gene and CDR3 annotation of TCR sequences was performed with Decombinator V4. TCRs were defined as expanded if a significant change between any two time points was detected under a Poisson model with p below 0.0001. TCR abundances were normalised to the total number of TCRs sequenced per sample and were expressed as counts per million. VDJdb, accessed 1 November 2021, was searched for CMV, EBV and SARS-CoV-2 annotated TCRs, with TCRs annotated for multiple antigens excluded. TCRdb trimmed public reads at Q25 via fastp, called clones via MiXCR and kept in-frame beta chains. One record per CDR3 amino acid sequence lists the most common genes and DNA. None of the V and J calls come from the authors' own analysis; TCRdb made them. This sample comprises tens of thousands of distinct CDR3 sequences, roughly 11% of them detected only once. The ten biggest clones cover approximately 5.9% of the sample.

This record belongs to a study of early T cells in non-severe SARS-CoV-2 infection (dated by TCRdb to about 2021). Regarding the research as a whole: Because TCR sequencing relied on bulk RNA taken from unsorted whole blood, pairing of alpha and beta chains was not possible.

This was a case-control study nested in a cohort of healthcare workers in London, UK, who had nasopharyngeal swab PCR tests and blood samples taken every week. Healthcare workers were enrolled in the week of the UK lockdown, from 23 to 31 March 2020, and were followed every week for up to 16 weeks. General findings and caveats noted by the study authors: VDJdb matching was skewed toward anti-spike CD8 responses, so virus-specific expansions were likely underestimated and private and CD4 specificities were missed.

Sequencing was carried out using whole blood. This sequence originates from an adult who was a healthcare worker with PCR-confirmed SARS-CoV-2 infection or an uninfected control (not recorded which).

The base sequence is TGTGCCAGCAGCGGGCCCCCCATGGAGGTGGTAGAAACCCAATTC. This gives the protein CASSGPPMEVVETQF. The chain is assembled from TRBV7-9 and TRBJ2-1; tentative D gene TRBD2, with 5 bases matching. The germline V gene (reference sequence) specifies SEHNR as CDR1 and FQNEAQ as CDR2. Reading from cysteine to phenylalanine, the CDR3 counts 15 amino acids. Solely the CDR3 DNA is kept, with 45 bases framed from the first base. The variable domain in full, with residues beyond the CDR3 obtained from the reference TRBV7-9 and TRBJ2-1 genes, is DTGVSQNPRHKITKRGQNVTFRCDPISEHNRLYWYRQTLGQGPEFLTYFQNEAQLEKSRLLSDRFSAERPKGSFSTLEIQRTEQGDSAMYLCASSGPPMEVVETQFGPGTRLTVL.